This is a list of T cell receptor beta chains from one sample in a study of cytomegalovirus exposure and HLA in healthy donors. Sequencing used immunoSEQ multiplex PCR; TCRdb keeps in-frame clones, though not all of them. The sample records about 160,000 clones, 80% being singletons. The sequencing input was PBMCs. The receptors were gathered from a man younger than 35 in good health and CMV-seropositive. The conserved cysteine and the conserved F or W are not part of the CDR3 here. D genes are given only for firm matches.

j_gene | v_gene | d_gene | CDR3aa
TRBJ2-2 | TRBV19 | . | ASSMGFRPGYTGELF
TRBJ2-1 | TRBV11-2 | . | ASSPDRTDNEQF
TRBJ2-5 | TRBV5-1 | . | ASALRGLDQETQY
TRBJ2-1 | TRBV13 | TRBD2 | ASSFSGGAYNEQF
TRBJ2-1 | TRBV14 | . | ASSRRSGRSSYNEQF
TRBJ2-2 | TRBV2 | . | ASTLLGSRGTGELF
TRBJ2-3 | TRBV15 | . | ATSTRGKPTTDTQY
TRBJ1-5 | TRBV5-5 | . | ASSFQGNQPQH
TRBJ2-1 | TRBV18 | TRBD2 | ASSPLTSGTYNEQF
TRBJ2-2 | TRBV13 | TRBD2 | ASSLGLAETTGELF
TRBJ2-3 | TRBV5-5 | TRBD1 | ASSKGTENTDTQY
TRBJ2-1 | TRBV6-5 | TRBD1 | ASSSTGTGGRIEQF
TRBJ2-5 | TRBV2 | TRBD1 | ASSGQGQETQY
TRBJ2-2 | TRBV10-3 | TRBD2 | AISEGLAGIGELF
TRBJ2-7 | TRBV29-1 | . | SVLWDTHYEQY
TRBJ2-2 | TRBV28 | TRBD2 | AGGLAQRRGNTGELF
TRBJ2-2 | TRBV11-2 | . | ASSRVVGPNTGELF
TRBJ2-3 | TRBV7-9 | TRBD2 | ASSPRPGLAGADTQY
TRBJ2-1 | TRBV19 | . | ASSIIAGPHNEQF
TRBJ1-2 | TRBV10-3 | . | AISAILTGDYGYT
TRBJ2-2 | TRBV5-4 | TRBD2 | ASSGTSDPNTGELF
TRBJ1-3 | TRBV18 | . | ASSPNARGSGNTIY
TRBJ2-4 | TRBV6-4 | TRBD1 | ASSPDRGAPNIQY
TRBJ1-1 | TRBV7-9 | . | ASSLKQGLNTEAF
TRBJ1-1 | TRBV19 | TRBD1 | ASKTTGGSHTEAF
TRBJ2-1 | TRBV9 | TRBD2 | ASSVGGLAGNEQF
TRBJ2-6 | TRBV4-2 | TRBD1 | ASSHFIGTGGFGANVLT
TRBJ2-7 | TRBV2 | . | ASRTPPGHSYEQY
TRBJ1-6 | TRBV5-5 | . | ASSARSQEEPLH
TRBJ1-4 | TRBV7-9 | . | ASSLGSGTTNEKLF
TRBJ1-1 | TRBV7-2 | . | ASSLGPSGTF
TRBJ2-7 | TRBV18 | . | AWILEASYEQY
TRBJ2-5 | TRBV25-1 | . | ASSGGGQETQY
TRBJ2-7 | TRBV5-1 | TRBD2 | ASSSGGGAYEQY
TRBJ2-7 | TRBV5-6 | TRBD1 | ASSLGQGLPYEQY
TRBJ1-2 | TRBV27 | TRBD1 | ASRIAGGTYGYT
TRBJ2-1 | TRBV10-3 | TRBD2 | AIGPGGRTSYNEQF
TRBJ1-5 | TRBV19 | . | ASSIEGAGNQPQH
TRBJ2-1 | TRBV29-1 | . | SVDVPWANEQF
TRBJ1-1 | TRBV7-9 | TRBD1 | ASSRTGGEAF
TRBJ1-1 | TRBV6-1 | TRBD1 | ASRGQGVNTEAF
TRBJ2-4 | TRBV27 | . | ASSLQGGVQY
TRBJ2-7 | TRBV7-2 | TRBD2 | ASSLRRGVTYEQY
TRBJ1-2 | TRBV10-2 | . | ASSESSSQGHGYT
TRBJ2-2 | TRBV18 | TRBD1 | ASSPGQRDTGELF
TRBJ2-6 | TRBV7-6 | . | ASSLATSSGANVLT
TRBJ2-7 | TRBV5-1 | . | ASSSGDSYEQY
TRBJ1-5 | TRBV6-1 | . | ASSDSGNSNQPQH
TRBJ2-7 | TRBV5-1 | TRBD2 | ASSLGLAGGPEQY
TRBJ2-6 | TRBV6-6 | . | ASLSGANGLT